This T cell receptor (beta chain) was observed in a study of T cell clonotyping in hematopoietic cell transplantation. Points on this clone: The antigen is unknown.

Recipient blood drawn about 28 days pretransplant and days 30, 100, 180 after. TCRdb keeps only in-frame clones here, not all; method: immunoSEQ multiplex PCR. The sample carries about 15,000 clones, around 86% recorded once. The CDR3 extends over 13 amino acids. Looked up from germline, CDR1 is SGHRS and CDR2 is YFSETQ. V lost 5 bases to trimming and J lost 5 bases, with 13 bases between them. Study-level results: Without cell sorting, CD4 versus CD8 contributions remain unresolved. Pathologically expanded recipient clonotypes increased progressively from day 30 to day 180 as diversity fell. At the given depth, recipient repertoires were over 95% de novo clonotypes.

The sequencing here drew on PBMCs, taken 100 days after allogeneic stem cell transplant. The clonotype comes from a male patient aged 45-60 years who had an allogeneic stem cell transplant from an unrelated donor, so T cells may come from the graft donor. Some clones in this sample may be carry-over from other donors' samples. The rearrangement links TRBV5-1 to TRBJ1-1; D possibly corresponds to TRBD1 (6 bases). CDR3: CASRNRVETEAFF. CDR3 DNA: TGCGCCAGCAGAAACAGGGTAGAAACTGAAGCTTTCTTT. The full variable domain, completed using reference TRBV5-1 and TRBJ1-1, is KAGVTQTPRYLIKTRGQQVTLSCSPISGHRSVSWYQQTPGQGLQFLFEYFSETQRNKGNFPGRFSGRQFSNSRSEMNVSTLELGDSALYLCASRNRVETEAFFGQGTRLTVV.